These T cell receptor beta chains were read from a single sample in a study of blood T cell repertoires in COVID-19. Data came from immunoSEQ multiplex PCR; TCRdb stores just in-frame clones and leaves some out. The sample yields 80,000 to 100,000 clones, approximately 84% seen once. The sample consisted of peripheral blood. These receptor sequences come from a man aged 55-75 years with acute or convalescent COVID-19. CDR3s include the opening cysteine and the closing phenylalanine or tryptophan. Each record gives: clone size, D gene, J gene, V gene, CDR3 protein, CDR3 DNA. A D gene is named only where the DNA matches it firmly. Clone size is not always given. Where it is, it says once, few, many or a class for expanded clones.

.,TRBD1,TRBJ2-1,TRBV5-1,CASTQGQGSYNEQFF,TGCGCCAGCACCCAGGGACAGGGTTCCTACAATGAGCAGTTCTTC
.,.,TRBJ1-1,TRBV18,CASSPSQGKGAFF,TGTGCCAGCTCACCGAGTCAGGGTAAAGGAGCTTTCTTT
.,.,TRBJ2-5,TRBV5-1,CASSWGAMGETQYF,TGCGCCAGCAGCTGGGGCGCGATGGGGGAGACCCAGTACTTC
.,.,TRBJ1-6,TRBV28,CASSLRGGTFVALHF,TGTGCCAGCAGTTTAAGGGGGGGCACCTTTGTGGCCCTCCACTTT
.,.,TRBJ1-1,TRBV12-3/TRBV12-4,CASSLWTGTEAFF,TGTGCCAGCAGTCTTTGGACGGGAACTGAAGCTTTCTTT
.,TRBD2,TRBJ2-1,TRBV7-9,CASSQLAGGLGEQFF,TGTGCCAGCAGCCAACTAGCGGGAGGATTAGGGGAGCAGTTCTTC
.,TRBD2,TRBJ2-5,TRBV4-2,CASSQDTSSGIQETQYF,TGTGCCAGCAGCCAAGATACTTCTAGCGGGATCCAAGAGACCCAGTACTTC
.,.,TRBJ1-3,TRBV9,CASSVVGSRTPGNTIYF,TGTGCCAGCAGCGTAGTAGGCAGCCGGACTCCTGGAAACACCATATATTTT
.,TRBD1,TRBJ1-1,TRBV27,CASSATGTFNTEAFF,TGTGCCAGCAGTGCGACAGGGACGTTCAACACTGAAGCTTTCTTT
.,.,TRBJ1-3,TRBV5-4,CASSRSLMGTHGNTIYF,TGTGCCAGCAGCCGCAGTTTGATGGGGACACACGGAAACACCATATATTTT
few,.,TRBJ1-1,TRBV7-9,CASSHDGAGAEAFF,TGTGCCAGCAGTCATGACGGGGCGGGGGCTGAAGCTTTCTTT
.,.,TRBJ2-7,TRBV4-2,CASSQTHTYEQYF,TGTGCCAGCAGCCAAACACACACCTACGAGCAGTACTTC
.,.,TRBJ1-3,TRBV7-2,CASSLDSNRNTIYF,TGTGCCAGCAGCTTAGACAGCAATCGAAACACCATATATTTT
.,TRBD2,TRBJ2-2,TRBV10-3,CAISARTSGRGTNTGELFF,TGTGCCATCAGCGCTAGAACTAGCGGGAGAGGGACTAACACCGGGGAGCTGTTTTTT
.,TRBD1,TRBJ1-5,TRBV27,CASSLSPGTGDQPQHF,TGTGCCAGCAGTTTGTCCCCTGGGACAGGGGATCAGCCCCAGCATTTT
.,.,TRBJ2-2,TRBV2,CASSDRTGELFF,TGTGCCAGCAGCGACAGGACCGGGGAGCTGTTTTTT
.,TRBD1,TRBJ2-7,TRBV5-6,CASSSTGQIYEQYF,TGTGCCAGCAGCTCGACGGGACAGATATACGAGCAGTACTTC
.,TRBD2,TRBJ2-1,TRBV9,CASSTFTSGGTIFF,TGTGCCAGCAGCACCTTTACTAGCGGGGGCACCATATTCTTC
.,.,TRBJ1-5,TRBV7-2,CASSDGTRRPQHF,TGTGCCAGCAGCGACGGGACACGGAGGCCCCAGCATTTT
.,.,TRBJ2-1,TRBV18,CASSPPSGGDYNEQFF,TGTGCCAGCTCACCACCTAGTGGGGGCGATTACAATGAGCAGTTCTTC
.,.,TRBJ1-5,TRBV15,CATSRVPGSGNQPQHF,TGTGCCACCAGCAGAGTGCCAGGGTCTGGCAATCAGCCCCAGCATTTT
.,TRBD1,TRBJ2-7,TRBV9,CASSIATGAYEQYF,TGTGCCAGCAGCATTGCGACAGGGGCCTACGAGCAGTACTTC
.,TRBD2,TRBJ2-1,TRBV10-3,CAISESGPGLVHEQFF,TGTGCCATCAGTGAGTCCGGTCCGGGACTAGTCCATGAGCAGTTCTTC
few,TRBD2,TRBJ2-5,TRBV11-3,CASRPGGWETQYF,TGTGCCAGCCGTCCGGGGGGATGGGAGACCCAGTACTTC
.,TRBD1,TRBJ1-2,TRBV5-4,CASSARGGYYGYTF,TGTGCCAGCAGCGCCAGAGGGGGCTACTATGGCTACACCTTC
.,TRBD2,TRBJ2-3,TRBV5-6,CASSPLAGVLTDTQYF,TGTGCCAGCAGTCCACTAGCGGGGGTCTTGACAGATACGCAGTATTTT
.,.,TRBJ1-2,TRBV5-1,CASSQGWQGTYTF,TGCGCCAGCAGCCAAGGGTGGCAGGGGACCTACACCTTC
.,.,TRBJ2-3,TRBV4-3,CASSQDIRGITDTQYF,TGCGCCAGCAGCCAAGATATACGGGGGATCACAGATACGCAGTATTTT
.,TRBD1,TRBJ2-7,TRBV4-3,CASSHDRGPLYEQYF,TGCGCCAGCAGCCACGACAGGGGGCCCCTTTACGAGCAGTACTTC
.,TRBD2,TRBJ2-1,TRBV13,CASSPGTSGRTSSYNEQFF,TGTGCCAGCAGCCCAGGGACTAGCGGACGAACAAGCTCCTACAATGAGCAGTTCTTC
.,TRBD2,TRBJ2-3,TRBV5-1,CASSPRGTSADTQYF,TGCGCCAGCAGCCCGAGAGGGACTAGCGCAGATACGCAGTATTTT
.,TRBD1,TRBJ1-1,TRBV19,CASSIVGTENTEAFF,TGTGCCAGTAGTATCGTAGGGACAGAGAACACTGAAGCTTTCTTT
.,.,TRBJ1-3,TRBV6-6,CASSFTGVDTIYF,TGTGCCAGCAGTTTTACGGGGGTGGACACCATATATTTT
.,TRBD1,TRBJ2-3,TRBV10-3,CATRDSTTDTQYF,TGTGCCACCAGGGACAGTACCACAGATACGCAGTATTTT
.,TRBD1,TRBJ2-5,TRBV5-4,CASSLTGSRETQYF,TGTGCCAGCAGCCTGACAGGGTCGCGCGAGACCCAGTACTTC
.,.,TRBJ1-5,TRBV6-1,CASSDSSVYSNQPQHF,TGTGCCAGCAGTGATAGTTCGGTGTATAGCAATCAGCCCCAGCATTTT
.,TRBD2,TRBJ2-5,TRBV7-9,CASSLLAGGSETQYF,TGTGCCAGCAGCTTACTCGCGGGAGGCTCCGAGACCCAGTACTTC
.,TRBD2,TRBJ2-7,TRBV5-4,CASSLDTGTRGSYEQYF,TGTGCCAGCAGCTTGGATACCGGGACTAGGGGCTCCTACGAGCAGTACTTC
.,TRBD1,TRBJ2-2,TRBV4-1,CASSQEAARGTANTGELFF,TGCGCCAGCAGCCAAGAAGCGGCCCGAGGGACAGCGAACACCGGGGAGCTGTTTTTT
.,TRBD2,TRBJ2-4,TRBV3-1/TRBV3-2,CASSPTSGRNIQYF,TGTGCCAGCAGCCCTACTAGCGGGAGAAACATTCAGTACTTC
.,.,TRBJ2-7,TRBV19,CASSIGQGVLEQYF,TGTGCCAGTAGTATCGGGCAGGGTGTGCTCGAGCAGTACTTC
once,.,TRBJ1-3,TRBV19,CASSISGLSGNTIYF,TGTGCCAGTAGTATATCAGGACTCTCTGGAAACACCATATATTTT
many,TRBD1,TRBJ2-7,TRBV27,CASSPDPGQSSYEQYF,TGTGCCAGCAGTCCGGACCCGGGACAGAGCTCCTACGAGCAGTACTTC
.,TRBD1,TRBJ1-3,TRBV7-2,CASSLVASGTGGSGNTIYF,TGTGCCAGCAGCTTAGTTGCCTCCGGGACAGGGGGCTCTGGAAACACCATATATTTT
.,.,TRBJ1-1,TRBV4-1,CASSQEWGGYTEAFF,TGCGCCAGCAGCCAAGAGTGGGGGGGTTATACTGAAGCTTTCTTT
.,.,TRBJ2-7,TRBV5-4,CASSLAPARGWEQYF,TGTGCCAGCAGCTTGGCCCCGGCCAGGGGTTGGGAGCAGTACTTC